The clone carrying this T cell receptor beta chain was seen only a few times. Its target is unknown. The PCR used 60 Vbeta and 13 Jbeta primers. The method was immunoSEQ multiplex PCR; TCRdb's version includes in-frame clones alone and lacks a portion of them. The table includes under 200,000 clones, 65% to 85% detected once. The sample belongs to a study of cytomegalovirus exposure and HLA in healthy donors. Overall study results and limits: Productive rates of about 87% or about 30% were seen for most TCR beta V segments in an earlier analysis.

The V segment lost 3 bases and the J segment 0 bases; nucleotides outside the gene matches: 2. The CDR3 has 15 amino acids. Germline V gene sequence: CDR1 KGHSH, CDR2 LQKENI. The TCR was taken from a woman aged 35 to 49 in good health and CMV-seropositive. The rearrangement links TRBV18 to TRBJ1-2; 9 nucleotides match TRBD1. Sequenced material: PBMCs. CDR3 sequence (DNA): TGTGCCAGCTCACCCGGACAGGGGTCTAACTATGGCTACACCTTC. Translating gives CASSPGQGSNYGYTF.